The rows below give T cell receptor beta chains drawn from one sample of a study of blood T cells in healthy people across ages. TCRdb itself ran the 5' RACE reads through MiXCR, one entry per CDR3 protein. The sample has some 1.4 million distinct CDR3 sequences; roughly 45% are singletons. The specimen sequenced was blood. The receptors originated from a young woman in good health. Each CDR3 is given without its conserved first and last residue. The order of the fields is D gene, J gene, V gene, CDR3 protein. A D gene is named only where the DNA matches it firmly.

>-|TRBJ2-7|TRBV10-3
ATSQGIGYEQY
>TRBD1|TRBJ1-2|TRBV27
ASSLSGGTGSNYGYT
>TRBD2|TRBJ2-1|TRBV10-3
ATRTSGMYNEQF
>-|TRBJ1-5|TRBV20-1
SAISGGTGGNQPQH
>-|TRBJ2-4|TRBV11-1
ASSWGGSDWAKNIQY
>-|TRBJ2-5|TRBV2
ASSDLGTQY
>-|TRBJ1-2|TRBV7-9
ASSRGTGTADYGYT
>-|TRBJ2-3|TRBV14
ANSRGGITDTQY
>-|TRBJ1-1|TRBV20-1
SASAPYMNTEAF
>-|TRBJ2-1|TRBV18
ASSPSSGLRYNEQF
>TRBD1|TRBJ1-6|TRBV30
AWSVQGQGGSPLH